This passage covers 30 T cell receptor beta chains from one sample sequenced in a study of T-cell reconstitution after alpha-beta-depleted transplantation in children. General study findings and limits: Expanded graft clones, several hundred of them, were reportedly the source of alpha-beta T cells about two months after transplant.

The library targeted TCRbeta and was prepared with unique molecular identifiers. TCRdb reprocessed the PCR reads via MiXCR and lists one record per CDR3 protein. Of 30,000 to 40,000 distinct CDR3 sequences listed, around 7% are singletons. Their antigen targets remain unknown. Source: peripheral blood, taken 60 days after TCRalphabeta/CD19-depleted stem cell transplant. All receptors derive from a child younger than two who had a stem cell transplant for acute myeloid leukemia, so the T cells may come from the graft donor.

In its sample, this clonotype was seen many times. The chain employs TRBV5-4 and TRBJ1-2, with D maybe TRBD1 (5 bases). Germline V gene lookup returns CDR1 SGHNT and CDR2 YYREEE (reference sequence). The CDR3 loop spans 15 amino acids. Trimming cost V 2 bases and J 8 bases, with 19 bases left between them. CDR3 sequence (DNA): TGTGCCAGCAGCTTTCAGGGCAGGGCCCGCTCCGGCTACACCTTC. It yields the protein CASSFQGRARSGYTF.

The CDR3 DNA reads as TGTGCCAGCACGGGACAGCCGAATGAGCAGTTCTTC. Protein: CASTGQPNEQFF. The V and J genes are TRBV28 and TRBJ2-1; 7 nucleotides line up with TRBD1. In germline, CDR1 is MDHEN, CDR2 SYDVKM. Trimming at V came to 7 bases and at J to 7 bases, leaving 4 bases not matched to a gene. The CDR3 extends over 12 amino acids.

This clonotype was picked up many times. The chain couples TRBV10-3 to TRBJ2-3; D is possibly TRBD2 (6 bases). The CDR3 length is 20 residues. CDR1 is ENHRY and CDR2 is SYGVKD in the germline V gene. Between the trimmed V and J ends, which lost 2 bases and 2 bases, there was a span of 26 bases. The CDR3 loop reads CAISETKRLFSGMSTDTQYF. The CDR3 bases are TGTGCCATCAGTGAGACAAAAAGGCTCTTTAGCGGTATGTCCACAGATACGCAGTATTTT.

The CDR3 nucleotides are TGTGCCAGCAGCTCGCCAGACAGGGGATTGGAGACCCAGTACTTC. Its translation: CASSSPDRGLETQYF. The chain combines TRBV13 with TRBJ2-5, with TRBD1 matching over 8 bases. The CDR3 runs 15 residues. The V gene end was trimmed by 4 bases and the J gene end by 5 bases; junction bases not matched to a gene: 9. Germline CDR1 reads PRHDT; CDR2 reads FYEKMQ (reference sequence).

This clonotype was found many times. CDR3 sequence (DNA): TGCAGTGCTAAGAACTCCTACGAGCAGTACTTC. This sequence encodes CSAKNSYEQYF. The rearrangement uses TRBV20-1 and TRBJ2-7, with D hard to call. V gave up 4 bases and J gave up 0 bases, with 4 bases separating them. This CDR3 is built from 11 residues. The germline gives CDR1 DFQATT, CDR2 SNEGSKA (reference sequence).

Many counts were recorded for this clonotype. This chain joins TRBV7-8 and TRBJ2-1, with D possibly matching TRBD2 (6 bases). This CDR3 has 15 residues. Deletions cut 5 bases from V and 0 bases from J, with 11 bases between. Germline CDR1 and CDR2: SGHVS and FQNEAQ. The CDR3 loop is CASSRGVSSYNEQFF. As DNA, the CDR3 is TGTGCCAGCAGCCGCGGGGTAAGCTCCTACAATGAGCAGTTCTTC.

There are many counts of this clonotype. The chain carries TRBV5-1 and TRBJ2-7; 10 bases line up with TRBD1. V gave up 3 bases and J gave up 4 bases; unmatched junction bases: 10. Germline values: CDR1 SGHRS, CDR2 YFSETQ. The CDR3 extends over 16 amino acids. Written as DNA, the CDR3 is TGCGCCAGCAGCTCTACCCGGGACAGGGGAGGGTACGAGCAGTACTTC. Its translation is CASSSTRDRGGYEQYF. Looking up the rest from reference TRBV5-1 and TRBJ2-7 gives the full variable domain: KAGVTQTPRYLIKTRGQQVTLSCSPISGHRSVSWYQQTPGQGLQFLFEYFSETQRNKGNFPGRFSGRQFSNSRSEMNVSTLELGDSALYLCASSSTRDRGGYEQYFGPGTRLTVT.

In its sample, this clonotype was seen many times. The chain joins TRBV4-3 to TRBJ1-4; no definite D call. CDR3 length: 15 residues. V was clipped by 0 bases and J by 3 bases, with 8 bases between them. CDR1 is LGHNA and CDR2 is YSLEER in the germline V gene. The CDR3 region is CASSQEGSPNEKLFF. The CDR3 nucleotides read TGCGCCAGCAGCCAAGAAGGTTCACCTAATGAAAAACTGTTTTTT.

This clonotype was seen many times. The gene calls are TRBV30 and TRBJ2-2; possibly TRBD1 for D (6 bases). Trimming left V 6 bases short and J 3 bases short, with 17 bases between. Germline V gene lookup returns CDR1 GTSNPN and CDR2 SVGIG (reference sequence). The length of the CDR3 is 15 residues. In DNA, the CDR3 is TGTGCCTGCCAAAACAGGGAGAGGGACACCGGGGAGCTGTTTTTT. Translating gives CACQNRERDTGELFF.

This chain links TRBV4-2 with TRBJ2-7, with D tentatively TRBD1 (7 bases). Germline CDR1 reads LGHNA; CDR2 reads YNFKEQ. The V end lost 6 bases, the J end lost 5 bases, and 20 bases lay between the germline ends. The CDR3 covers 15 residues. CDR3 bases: TGTGCCAGCAGTCTCGGGGGTCGAGGGGGCGACGAGCAGTACTTC. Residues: CASSLGGRGGDEQYF.

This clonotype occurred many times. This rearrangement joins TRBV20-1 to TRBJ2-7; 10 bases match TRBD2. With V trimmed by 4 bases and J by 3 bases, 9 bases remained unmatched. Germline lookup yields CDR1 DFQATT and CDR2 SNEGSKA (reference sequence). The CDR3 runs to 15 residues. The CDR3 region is CSATFLAGVSYEQYF. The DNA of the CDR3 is TGCAGTGCTACCTTCCTAGCGGGAGTGAGCTACGAGCAGTACTTC.

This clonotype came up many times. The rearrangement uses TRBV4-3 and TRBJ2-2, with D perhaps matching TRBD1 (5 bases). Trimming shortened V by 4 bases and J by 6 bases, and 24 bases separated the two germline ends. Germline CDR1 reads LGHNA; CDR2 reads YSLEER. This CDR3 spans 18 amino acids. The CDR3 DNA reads TGCGCCAGCAGCCCTACAGCTTTCAGGGTACCAGTACCCGGGGAGCTGTTTTTT. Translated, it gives CASSPTAFRVPVPGELFF.

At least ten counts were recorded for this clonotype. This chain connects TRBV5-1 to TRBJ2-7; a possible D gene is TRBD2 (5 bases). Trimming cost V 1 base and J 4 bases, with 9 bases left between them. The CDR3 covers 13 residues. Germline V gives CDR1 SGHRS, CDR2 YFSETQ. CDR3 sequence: CASSLPSKYEQYF. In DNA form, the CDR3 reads TGCGCCAGCAGCTTGCCTAGCAAGTACGAGCAGTACTTC.

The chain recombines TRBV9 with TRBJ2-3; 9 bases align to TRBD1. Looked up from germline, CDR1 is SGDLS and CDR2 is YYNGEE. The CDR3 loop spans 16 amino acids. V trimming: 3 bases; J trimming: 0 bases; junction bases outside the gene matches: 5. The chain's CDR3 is CASSGGTGPSTDTQYF. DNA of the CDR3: TGTGCCAGCAGCGGAGGGACAGGGCCTAGCACAGATACGCAGTATTTT.

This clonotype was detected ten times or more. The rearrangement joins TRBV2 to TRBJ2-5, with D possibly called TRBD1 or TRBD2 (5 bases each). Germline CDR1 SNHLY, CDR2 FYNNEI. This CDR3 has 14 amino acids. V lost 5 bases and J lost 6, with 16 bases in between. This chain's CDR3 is CASSSPGHGKTQYF. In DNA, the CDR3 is TGTGCCAGCAGTTCCCCCGGACACGGGAAGACCCAGTACTTC.

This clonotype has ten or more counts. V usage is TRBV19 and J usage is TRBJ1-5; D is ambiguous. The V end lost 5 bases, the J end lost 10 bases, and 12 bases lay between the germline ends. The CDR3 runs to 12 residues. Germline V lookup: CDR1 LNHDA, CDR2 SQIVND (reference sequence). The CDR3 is CASSSGAGPQHF. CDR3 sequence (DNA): TGTGCCAGTAGTTCCGGAGCAGGACCCCAGCATTTT.

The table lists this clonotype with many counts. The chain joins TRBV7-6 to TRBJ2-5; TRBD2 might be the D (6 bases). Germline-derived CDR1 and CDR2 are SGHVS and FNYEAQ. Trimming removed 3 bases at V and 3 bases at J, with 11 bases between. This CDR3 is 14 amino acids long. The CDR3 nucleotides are TGTGCCAGCAGCTTGGGACTCCCTAAAGAGACCCAGTACTTC. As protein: CASSLGLPKETQYF.

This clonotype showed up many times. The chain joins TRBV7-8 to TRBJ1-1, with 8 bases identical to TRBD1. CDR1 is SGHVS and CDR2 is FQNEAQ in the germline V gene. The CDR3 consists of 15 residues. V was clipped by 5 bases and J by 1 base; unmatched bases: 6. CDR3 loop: CASSLPGTGNTEAFF. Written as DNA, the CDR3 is TGTGCCAGCAGCCTGCCCGGGACAGGGAACACTGAAGCTTTCTTT.

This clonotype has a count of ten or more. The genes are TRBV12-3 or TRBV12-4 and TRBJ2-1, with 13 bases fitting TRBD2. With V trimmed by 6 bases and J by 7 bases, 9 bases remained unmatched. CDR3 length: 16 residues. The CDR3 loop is CASRPGLAGERNEQFF. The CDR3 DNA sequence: TGTGCCAGCAGGCCTGGACTAGCGGGAGAAAGAAATGAGCAGTTCTTC.

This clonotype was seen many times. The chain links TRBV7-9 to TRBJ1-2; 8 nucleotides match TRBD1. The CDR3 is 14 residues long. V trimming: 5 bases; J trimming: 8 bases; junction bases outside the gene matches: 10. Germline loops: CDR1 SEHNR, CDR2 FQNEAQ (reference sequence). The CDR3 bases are TGTGCCAGCAGCCCTAGGACAGGGACCTTCGGCTACACCTTC. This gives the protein CASSPRTGTFGYTF. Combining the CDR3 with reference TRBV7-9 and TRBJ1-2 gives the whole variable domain DTGVSQNPRHKITKRGQNVTFRCDPISEHNRLYWYRQTLGQGPEFLTYFQNEAQLEKSRLLSDRFSAERPKGSFSTLEIQRTEQGDSAMYLCASSPRTGTFGYTFGSGTRLTVV.

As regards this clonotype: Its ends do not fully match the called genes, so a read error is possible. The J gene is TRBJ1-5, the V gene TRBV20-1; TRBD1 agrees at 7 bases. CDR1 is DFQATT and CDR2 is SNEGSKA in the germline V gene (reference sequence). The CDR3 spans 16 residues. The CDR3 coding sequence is TGCTGTGCTAGAGACCCCAAGGGACAGCTCAATCAGCCCCAGCATTTT. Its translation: CCARDPKGQLNQPQHF.

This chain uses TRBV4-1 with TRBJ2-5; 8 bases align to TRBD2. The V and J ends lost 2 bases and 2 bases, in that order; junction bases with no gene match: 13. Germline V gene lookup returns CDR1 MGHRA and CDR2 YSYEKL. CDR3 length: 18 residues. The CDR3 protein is CASSQFKRGLPGQETQYF. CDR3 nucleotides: TGCGCCAGCAGCCAATTTAAGCGGGGGTTACCGGGTCAAGAGACCCAGTACTTC.

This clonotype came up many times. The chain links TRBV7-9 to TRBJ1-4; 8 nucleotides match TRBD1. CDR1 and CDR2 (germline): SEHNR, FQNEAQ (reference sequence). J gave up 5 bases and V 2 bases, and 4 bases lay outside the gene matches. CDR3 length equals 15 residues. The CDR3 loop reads CASSLFRTGNEKLFF. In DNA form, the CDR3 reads TGTGCCAGCAGCTTATTCAGGACAGGGAATGAAAAACTGTTTTTT.

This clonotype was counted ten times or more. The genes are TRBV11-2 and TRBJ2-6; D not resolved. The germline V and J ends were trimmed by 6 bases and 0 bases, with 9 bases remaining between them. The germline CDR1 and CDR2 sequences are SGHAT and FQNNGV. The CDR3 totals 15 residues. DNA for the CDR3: TGTGCCAGCAGTGGTCTCTCCTCTGGGGCCAACGTCCTGACTTTC. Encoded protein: CASSGLSSGANVLTF.

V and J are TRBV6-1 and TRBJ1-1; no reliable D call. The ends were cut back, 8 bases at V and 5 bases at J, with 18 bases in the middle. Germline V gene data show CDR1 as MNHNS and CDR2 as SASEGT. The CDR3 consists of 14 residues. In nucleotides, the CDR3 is TGTGCCAGCCGAATCAGAAGAGGGCTGACTGAAGCTTTCTTT. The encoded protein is CASRIRRGLTEAFF.

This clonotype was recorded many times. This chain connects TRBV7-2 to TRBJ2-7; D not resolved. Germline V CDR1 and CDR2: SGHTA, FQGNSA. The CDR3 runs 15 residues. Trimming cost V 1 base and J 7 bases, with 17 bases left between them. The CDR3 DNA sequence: TGTGCCAGCAGCTTAGTAATAGGTGACGGAGTGGAGCAGTACTTC. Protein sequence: CASSLVIGDGVEQYF.

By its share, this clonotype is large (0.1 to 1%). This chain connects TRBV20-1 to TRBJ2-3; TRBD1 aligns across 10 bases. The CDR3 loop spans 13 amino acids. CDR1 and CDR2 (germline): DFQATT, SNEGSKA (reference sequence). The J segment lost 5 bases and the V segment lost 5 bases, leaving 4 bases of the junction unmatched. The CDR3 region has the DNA TGCAGTGCTCTGGGACAGGGGAGAGATACGCAGTATTTT. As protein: CSALGQGRDTQYF.

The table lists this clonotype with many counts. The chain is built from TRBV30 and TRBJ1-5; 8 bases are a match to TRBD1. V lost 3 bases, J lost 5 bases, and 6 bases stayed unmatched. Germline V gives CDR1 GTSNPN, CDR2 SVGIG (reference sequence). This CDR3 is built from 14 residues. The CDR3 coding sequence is TGTGCCTGGAGCTGGACAGGGCTCGATCAGCCCCAGCATTTT. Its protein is CAWSWTGLDQPQHF.

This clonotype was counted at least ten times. The CDR3 nucleotides are TGTGCCAGCAGCTTATGGACTAGTTCATCCTACGAGCAGTACTTC. Amino acid sequence: CASSLWTSSSYEQYF. This sequence joins TRBV7-2 and TRBJ2-7; 7 positions agree with TRBD2. This CDR3 has 15 residues. J gave up 1 base and V 2 bases, and 5 bases lay outside the gene matches. Germline CDR1 SGHTA, CDR2 FQGNSA.

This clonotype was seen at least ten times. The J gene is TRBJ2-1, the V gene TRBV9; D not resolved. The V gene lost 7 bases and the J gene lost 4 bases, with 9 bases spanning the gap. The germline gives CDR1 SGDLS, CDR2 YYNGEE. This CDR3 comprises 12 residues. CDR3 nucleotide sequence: TGTGCCAGCGGAAGCGCGTACAATGAGCAGTTCTTC. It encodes CASGSAYNEQFF.